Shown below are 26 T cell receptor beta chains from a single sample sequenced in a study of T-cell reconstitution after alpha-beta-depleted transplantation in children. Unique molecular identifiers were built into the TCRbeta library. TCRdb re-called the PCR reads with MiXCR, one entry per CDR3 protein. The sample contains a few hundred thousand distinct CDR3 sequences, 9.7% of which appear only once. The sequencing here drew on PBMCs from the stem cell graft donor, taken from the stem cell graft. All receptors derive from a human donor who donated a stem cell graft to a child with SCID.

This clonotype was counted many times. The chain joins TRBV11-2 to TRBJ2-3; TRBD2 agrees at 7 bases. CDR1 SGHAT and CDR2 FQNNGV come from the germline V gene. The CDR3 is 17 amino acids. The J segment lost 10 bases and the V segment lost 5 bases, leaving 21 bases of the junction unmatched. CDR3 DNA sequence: TGTGCCAGCAGCGCCCCGACGGGTCTAGCGGCCGTTCTCGCGCAGTATTTT. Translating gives CASSAPTGLAAVLAQYF. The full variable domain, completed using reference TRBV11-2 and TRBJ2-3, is EAGVAQSPRYKIIEKRQSVAFWCNPISGHATLYWYQQILGQGPKLLIQFQNNGVVDDSQLPKDRFSAERLKGVDSTLKIQPAKLEDSAVYLCASSAPTGLAAVLAQYFGPGTRLTVL.

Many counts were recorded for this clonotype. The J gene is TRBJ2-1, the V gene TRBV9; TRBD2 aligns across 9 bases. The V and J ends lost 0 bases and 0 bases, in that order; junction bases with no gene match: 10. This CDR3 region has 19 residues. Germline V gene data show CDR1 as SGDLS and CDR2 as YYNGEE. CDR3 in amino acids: CASSVGLSGGHSSYNEQFF. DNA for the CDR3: TGTGCCAGCAGCGTAGGTCTTAGCGGGGGCCATAGCTCCTACAATGAGCAGTTCTTC.

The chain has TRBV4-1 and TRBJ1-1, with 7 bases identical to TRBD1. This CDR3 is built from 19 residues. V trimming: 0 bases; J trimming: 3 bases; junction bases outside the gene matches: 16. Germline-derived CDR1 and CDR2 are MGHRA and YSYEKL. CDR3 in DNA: TGCGCCAGCAGCCAAGATGAGGTGACAGGGTCACCTGCGGACACTGAAGCTTTCTTT. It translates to CASSQDEVTGSPADTEAFF.

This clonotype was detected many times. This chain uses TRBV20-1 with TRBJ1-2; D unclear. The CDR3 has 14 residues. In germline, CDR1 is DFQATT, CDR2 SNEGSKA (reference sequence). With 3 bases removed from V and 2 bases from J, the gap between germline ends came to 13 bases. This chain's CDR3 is CSASTPGRNYGYTF. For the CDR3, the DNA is TGCAGTGCTAGTACGCCGGGGAGAAACTATGGCTACACCTTC.

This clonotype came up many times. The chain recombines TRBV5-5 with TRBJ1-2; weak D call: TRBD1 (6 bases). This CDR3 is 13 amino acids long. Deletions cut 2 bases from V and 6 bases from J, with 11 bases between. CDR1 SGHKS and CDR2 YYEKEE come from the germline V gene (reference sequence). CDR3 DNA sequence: TGTGCCAGCAGCTTTAGTCCAGGGGATGGCTACACCTTC. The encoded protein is CASSFSPGDGYTF.

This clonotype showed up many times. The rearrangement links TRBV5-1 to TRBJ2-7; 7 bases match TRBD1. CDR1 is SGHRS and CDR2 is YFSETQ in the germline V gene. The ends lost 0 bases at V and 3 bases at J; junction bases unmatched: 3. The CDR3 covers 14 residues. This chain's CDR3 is CASSLVAGGYEQYF. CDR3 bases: TGCGCCAGCAGCTTGGTTGCAGGGGGCTACGAGCAGTACTTC.

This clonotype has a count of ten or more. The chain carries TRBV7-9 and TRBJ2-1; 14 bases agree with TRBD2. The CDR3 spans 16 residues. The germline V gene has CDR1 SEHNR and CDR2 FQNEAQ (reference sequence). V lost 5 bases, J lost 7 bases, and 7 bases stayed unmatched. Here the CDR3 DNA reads TGTGCCAGCAGCACACCCCGACTAGCGGGGGGGAATGAGCAGTTCTTC. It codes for CASSTPRLAGGNEQFF.

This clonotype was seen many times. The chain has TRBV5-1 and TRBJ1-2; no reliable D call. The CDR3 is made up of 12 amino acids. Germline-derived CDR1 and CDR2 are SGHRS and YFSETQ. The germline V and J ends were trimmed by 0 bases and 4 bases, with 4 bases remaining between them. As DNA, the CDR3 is TGCGCCAGCAGCTTGGAGTTCTATGGCTACACCTTC. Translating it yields CASSLEFYGYTF.

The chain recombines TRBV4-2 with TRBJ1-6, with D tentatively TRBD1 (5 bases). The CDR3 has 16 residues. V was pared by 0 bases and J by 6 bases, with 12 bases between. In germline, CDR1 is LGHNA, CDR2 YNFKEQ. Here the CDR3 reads CASSQERTRFNSPLHF. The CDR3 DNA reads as TGTGCCAGCAGCCAAGAAAGGACAAGATTTAATTCACCCCTCCACTTT.

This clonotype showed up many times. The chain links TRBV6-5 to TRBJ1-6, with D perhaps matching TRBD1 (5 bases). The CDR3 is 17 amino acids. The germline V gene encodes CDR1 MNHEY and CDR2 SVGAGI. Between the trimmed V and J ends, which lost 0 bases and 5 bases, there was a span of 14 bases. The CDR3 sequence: CASSYSRRGRNNSPLHF. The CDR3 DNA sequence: TGTGCCAGCAGTTACTCGCGGAGGGGCAGAAATAATTCACCCCTCCACTTT.

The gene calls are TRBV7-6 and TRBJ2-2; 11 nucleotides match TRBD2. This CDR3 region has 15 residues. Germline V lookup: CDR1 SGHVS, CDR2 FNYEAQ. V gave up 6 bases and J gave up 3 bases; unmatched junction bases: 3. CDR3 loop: CASSPSGGHTGELFF. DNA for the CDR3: TGTGCCAGCAGTCCTAGCGGGGGGCACACCGGGGAGCTGTTTTTT. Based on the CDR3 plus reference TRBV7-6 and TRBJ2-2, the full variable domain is GAGVSQSPRYKVTKRGQDVALRCDPISGHVSLYWYRQALGQGPEFLTYFNYEAQQDKSGLPNDRFSAERPEGSISTLTIQRTEQRDSAMYRCASSPSGGHTGELFFGEGSRLTVL.

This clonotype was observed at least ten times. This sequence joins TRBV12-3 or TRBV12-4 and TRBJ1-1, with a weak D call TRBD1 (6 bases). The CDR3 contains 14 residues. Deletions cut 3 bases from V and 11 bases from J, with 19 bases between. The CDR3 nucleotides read TGTGCCAGCAGTTTGGGGGCGACGGGTCGGTGGGCTTTCTTT. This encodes CASSLGATGRWAFF.

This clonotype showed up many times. CDR3 residues: CASYSGYNEQFF. The CDR3 DNA sequence: TGCGCCAGCTACTCGGGATACAATGAGCAGTTCTTC. The V gene is TRBV5-1, the J gene TRBJ2-1, with a weak D call TRBD2 (5 bases). The V and J ends lost 7 bases and 4 bases respectively, with 9 bases between them. The CDR3 contains 12 residues. Germline V gives CDR1 SGHRS, CDR2 YFSETQ.

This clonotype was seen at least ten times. The CDR3 reads CASSSGRGDTYYGYTF. DNA for the CDR3: TGTGCCAGCAGCTCAGGGCGAGGGGACACGTACTATGGCTACACCTTC. The chain recombines TRBV7-2 with TRBJ1-2; D perhaps matches TRBD1 (6 bases). The CDR3 is 16 amino acids. The germline gives CDR1 SGHTA, CDR2 FQGNSA. V lost 4 bases and J lost 3, with 18 bases in between.

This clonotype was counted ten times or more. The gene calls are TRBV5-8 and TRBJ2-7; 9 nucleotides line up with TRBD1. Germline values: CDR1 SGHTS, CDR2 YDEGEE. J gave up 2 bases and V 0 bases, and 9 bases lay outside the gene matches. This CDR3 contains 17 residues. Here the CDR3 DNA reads TGTGCCAGCAGCTTGGGGCGCCGGGACAGGGAAACCTACGAGCAGTACTTC. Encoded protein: CASSLGRRDRETYEQYF.

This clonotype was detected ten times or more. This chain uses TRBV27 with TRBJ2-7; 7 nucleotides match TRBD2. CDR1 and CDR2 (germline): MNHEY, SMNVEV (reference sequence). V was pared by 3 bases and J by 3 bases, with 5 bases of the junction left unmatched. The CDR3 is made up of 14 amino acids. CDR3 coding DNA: TGTGCCAGCAGTTTGGGGGGGTTGCTCTACGAGCAGTACTTC. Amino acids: CASSLGGLLYEQYF.

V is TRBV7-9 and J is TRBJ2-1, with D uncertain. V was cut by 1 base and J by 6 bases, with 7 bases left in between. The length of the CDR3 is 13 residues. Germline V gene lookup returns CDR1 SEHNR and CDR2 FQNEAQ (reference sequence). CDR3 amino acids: CASSLVLLNEQFF. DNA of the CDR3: TGTGCCAGCAGCTTAGTTCTCCTCAATGAGCAGTTCTTC.

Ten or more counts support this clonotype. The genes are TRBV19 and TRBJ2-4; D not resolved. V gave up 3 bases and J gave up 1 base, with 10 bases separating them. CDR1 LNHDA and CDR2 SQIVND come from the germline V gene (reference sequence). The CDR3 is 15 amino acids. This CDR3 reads CASSMSVVAKNIQYF. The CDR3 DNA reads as TGTGCCAGTAGTATGTCAGTAGTGGCCAAAAACATTCAGTACTTC. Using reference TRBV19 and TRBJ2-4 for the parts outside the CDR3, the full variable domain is DGGITQSPKYLFRKEGQNVTLSCEQNLNHDAMYWYRQDPGQGLRLIYYSQIVNDFQKGDIAEGYSVSREKKESFPLTVTSAQKNPTAFYLCASSMSVVAKNIQYFGAGTRLSVL.

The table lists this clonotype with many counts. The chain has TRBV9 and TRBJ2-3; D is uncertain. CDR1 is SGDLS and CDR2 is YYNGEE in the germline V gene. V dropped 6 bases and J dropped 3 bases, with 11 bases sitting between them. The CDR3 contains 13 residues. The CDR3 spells CASTRSSTDTQYF. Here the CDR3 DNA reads TGTGCCAGCACCCGGAGTTCTACAGATACGCAGTATTTT.

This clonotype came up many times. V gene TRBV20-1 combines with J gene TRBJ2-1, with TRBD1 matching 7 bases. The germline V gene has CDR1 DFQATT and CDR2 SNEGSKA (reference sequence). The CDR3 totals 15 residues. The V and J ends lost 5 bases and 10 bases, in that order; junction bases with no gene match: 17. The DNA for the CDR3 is TGCAGTGCTCTCCGAACCGGGACAGAGGAGCGGGAGCAGTTCTTC. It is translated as CSALRTGTEEREQFF.

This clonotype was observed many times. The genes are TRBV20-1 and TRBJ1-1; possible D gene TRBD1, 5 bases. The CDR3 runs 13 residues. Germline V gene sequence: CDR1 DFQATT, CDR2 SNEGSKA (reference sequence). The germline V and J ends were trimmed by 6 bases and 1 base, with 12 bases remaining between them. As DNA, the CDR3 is TGCAGTGCCCCCACGGGGGGGAACACTGAAGCTTTCTTT. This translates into CSAPTGGNTEAFF.

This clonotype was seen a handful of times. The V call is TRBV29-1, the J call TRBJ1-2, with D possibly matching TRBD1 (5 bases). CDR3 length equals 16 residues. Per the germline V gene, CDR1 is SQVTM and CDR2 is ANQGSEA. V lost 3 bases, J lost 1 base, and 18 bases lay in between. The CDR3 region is CSVDRGGQAFNYGYTF. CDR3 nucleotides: TGCAGCGTTGATAGGGGAGGCCAGGCCTTTAACTATGGCTACACCTTC.

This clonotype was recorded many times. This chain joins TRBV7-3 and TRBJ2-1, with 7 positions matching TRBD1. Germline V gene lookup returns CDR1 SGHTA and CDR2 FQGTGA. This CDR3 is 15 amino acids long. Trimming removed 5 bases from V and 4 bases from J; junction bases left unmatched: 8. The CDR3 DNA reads TGTGCCAGCAGCCCCGGGACAGTAGAATACAATGAGCAGTTCTTC. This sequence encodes CASSPGTVEYNEQFF.

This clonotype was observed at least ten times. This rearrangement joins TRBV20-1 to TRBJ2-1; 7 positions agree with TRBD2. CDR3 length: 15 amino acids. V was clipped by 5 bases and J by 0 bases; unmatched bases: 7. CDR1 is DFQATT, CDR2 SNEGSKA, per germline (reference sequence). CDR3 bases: TGCAGTGCTTCGGCTAGCGGCTACTCCTACAATGAGCAGTTCTTC. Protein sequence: CSASASGYSYNEQFF.

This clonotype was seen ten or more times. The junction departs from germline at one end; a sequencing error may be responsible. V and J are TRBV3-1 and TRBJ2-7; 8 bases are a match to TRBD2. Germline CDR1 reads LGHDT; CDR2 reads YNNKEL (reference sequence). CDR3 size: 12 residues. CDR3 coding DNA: TGTGCCAGCAGCCAAGCAGCGGGGGCCAGTAACTTC. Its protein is CASSQAAGASNF.

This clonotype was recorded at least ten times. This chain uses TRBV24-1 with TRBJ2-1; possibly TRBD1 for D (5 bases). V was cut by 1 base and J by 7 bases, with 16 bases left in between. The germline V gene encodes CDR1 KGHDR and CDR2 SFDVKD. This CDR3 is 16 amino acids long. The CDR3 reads CATSDLTGASKNEQFF. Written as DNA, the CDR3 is TGTGCCACCAGTGATTTAACAGGCGCCTCAAAGAATGAGCAGTTCTTC.